The 7 T cell receptor beta chains in this list originate from one sample, sequenced in a study of T cell responses to AZD1222 COVID-19 vaccine. Libraries were prepared by immunoSEQ multiplex PCR; TCRdb keeps only in-frame clonotypes and omits some of them. The sample lists about 100,000 clones, about 90% occurring once. The sequences come from peripheral blood, collected 28 days after the second AZD1222 dose. The receptors stem from an adult who received the AZD1222 COVID-19 vaccine.

This rearrangement joins TRBV3-1 (or the pseudogene TRBV3-2) to TRBJ1-2; no firm D call. Germline loops: CDR1 LGHDT, CDR2 YNNKEL (reference sequence). V was cut by 0 bases and J by 4 bases, with 15 bases left in between. CDR3 length: 16 residues. The CDR3 region is CASSQDFQASLYGYTF. DNA of the CDR3: TGTGCCAGCAGCCAAGATTTCCAGGCAAGCCTCTATGGCTACACCTTC.

This CDR3 is CASSSAGTDYNEQFF. The CDR3 region has the DNA TGTGCCAGCAGCTCGGCCGGGACGGACTACAATGAGCAGTTCTTC. The chain has TRBV7-9 and TRBJ2-1; D is tentatively TRBD1 or TRBD2 (5 bases each). Between the trimmed V and J ends, which lost 4 bases and 3 bases, there was a span of 13 bases. The CDR3 is 15 amino acids. The germline gives CDR1 SEHNR, CDR2 FQNEAQ (reference sequence).

The rearrangement joins TRBV19 to TRBJ1-5, with 7 positions matching TRBD1. V was clipped by 4 bases and J by 6 bases; unmatched bases: 9. The CDR3 is made up of 15 amino acids. Germline V CDR1 and CDR2: LNHDA, SQIVND (reference sequence). The CDR3 reads CASSNSQQGSQPQHF. The CDR3 region has the DNA TGTGCCAGTAGTAACTCGCAACAGGGGAGTCAGCCCCAGCATTTT.

This clone was found once. The chain links TRBV10-2 to TRBJ1-6; D might be TRBD1 (5 bases). CDR3 length: 13 residues. Germline V gene sequence: CDR1 WSHSY, CDR2 SAAADI. V dropped 0 bases and J dropped 11 bases, with 8 bases sitting between them. DNA for the CDR3: TGCGCCAGCAGTGAGTCCCTGGGGGCACCCCTCCACTTT. It encodes CASSESLGAPLHF.

This chain's CDR3 is CASSLTQQVQGAEAFF. The DNA of the CDR3 is TGCGCCAGCAGCTTGACCCAACAGGTGCAGGGCGCTGAAGCTTTCTTT. The rearrangement links TRBV5-1 to TRBJ1-1; the D gene is possibly TRBD1 (5 bases). The CDR3 covers 16 residues. The germline V gene has CDR1 SGHRS and CDR2 YFSETQ. Trimming shortened V by 1 base and J by 6 bases, and 19 bases separated the two germline ends.

This chain uses TRBV4-1 with TRBJ2-1; TRBD2 aligns across 8 bases. There are 15 residues in the CDR3. Germline-derived CDR1 and CDR2 are MGHRA and YSYEKL. With V trimmed by 2 bases and J by 2 bases, 2 bases remained unmatched. CDR3 bases: TGCGCCAGCAGCCAACAAGCGGGGGCCTACAATGAGCAGTTCTTC. Its protein product is CASSQQAGAYNEQFF.

J is TRBJ2-1 and V is TRBV28; the D gene is possibly TRBD2 (5 bases). This CDR3 is 13 amino acids long. V was trimmed by 2 bases and J by 5 bases, leaving 7 bases between them. Germline CDR1 MDHEN, CDR2 SYDVKM. The CDR3 protein is CASSLRENNEQFF. For the CDR3, the DNA is TGTGCCAGCAGTTTAAGGGAGAACAATGAGCAGTTCTTC. Full variable domain (outside the CDR3, taken from reference TRBV28 and TRBJ2-1): DVKVTQSSRYLVKRTGEKVFLECVQDMDHENMFWYRQDPGLGLRLIYFSYDVKMKEKGDIPEGYSVSREKKERFSLILESASTNQTSMYLCASSLRENNEQFFGPGTRLTVL.